This T cell receptor (beta chain) was found in a study of lymphopenia after photon versus proton radiotherapy. Sequencing used immunoSEQ multiplex PCR; TCRdb keeps in-frame clones, though not all of them. In the table there are tens of thousands of clones, approximately 87% of which are singletons. Trimming left V 2 bases short and J 3 bases short, with 2 bases between. CDR1 is ENHRY, CDR2 SYGVKD, per germline. The CDR3 has 11 amino acids. Sequenced here: peripheral blood, sampled from a patient treated with photon-based radiotherapy. The chain links TRBV10-3 to TRBJ2-7; D gene unclear. The receptor comes from a man in his fifties or sixties with gastric cancer. The CDR3 sequence is CAISEGYEQYF. CDR3 coding DNA: TGTGCCATCAGTGAGGGCTACGAGCAGTACTTC.